This T cell receptor (beta chain) derives from a study of cytomegalovirus exposure and HLA in healthy donors. Study-wide results and caveats: Rare sequences made up most TCRs, while some public TCRs were found in many donors.

In the PCR, 60 Vbeta and 13 Jbeta primers were used. Per the original data handling: In a later analysis, some 80 million unique TCR beta chains included roughly 11 million shared by two or more donors. Produced via immunoSEQ multiplex PCR; TCRdb's table is partial and in-frame only. The V and J calls and clone size come from that table; D and trimming were worked out from the DNA. This sample carries about 120,000 clones, less than 90% of them seen once, and the ten largest clones take 0.24%. In the case of this clone: Its antigen is undetermined.

The sample consisted of PBMCs. The sequence was obtained from a man between 50 and 59 years old in good health and CMV-seronegative.

Written as DNA, the CDR3 is TGCGCCAGCAGCCCGACAGGGGATAATCAGCCCCAGCATTTT. This sequence encodes CASSPTGDNQPQHF. The V gene is TRBV5-1, the J gene TRBJ1-5, with 8 bases aligning to TRBD1. The V and J ends lost 4 bases and 4 bases, in that order; junction bases with no gene match: 4. Germline CDR1 and CDR2: SGHRS and YFSETQ. The CDR3 length is 14 residues.